Each of the 16 T cell receptor beta chains below was sequenced from the same sample in a study of PD-L1 blockade in urothelial cancer. Generated by immunoSEQ multiplex PCR, the TCRdb table keeps only in-frame clones and is missing some. The table lists about 74,000 clones, under 90% of them singletons. Source: PBMCs, taken around atezolizumab (anti-PD-L1) treatment. These receptors were collected from a man between 65 and 85 years old with urothelial cancer.

The chain uses TRBV6-5 and TRBJ2-2, with D unclear. V lost 6 bases, J lost 2 bases, and 4 bases lay in between. The CDR3 has 12 residues. Germline V CDR1 and CDR2: MNHEY, SVGAGI. CDR3 bases: TGTGCCAGCAGCAGAAACACCGGGGAGCTGTTTTTT. The encoded protein is CASSRNTGELFF.

The rearrangement joins TRBV9 to TRBJ2-1; 12 bases map to TRBD2. The CDR3 length is 15 residues. The V and J ends lost 2 bases and 9 bases, in that order; junction bases with no gene match: 6. CDR1 is SGDLS, CDR2 YYNGEE, per germline. The DNA for the CDR3 is TGTGCCAGCAGCGTGGCTAGCGGGAGGGCATCTGAGCAGTTCTTC. Its protein is CASSVASGRASEQFF.

J is TRBJ2-2 and V is TRBV4-1, with D unclear. Trimming took off 2 bases at V and 7 bases at J, with 8 bases between the two ends. The CDR3 covers 13 residues. Germline V gives CDR1 MGHRA, CDR2 YSYEKL. CDR3 protein: CASSQRGRGELFF. CDR3 DNA sequence: TGCGCCAGCAGCCAAAGAGGTCGCGGGGAGCTGTTTTTT.

The V gene is TRBV5-1, the J gene TRBJ2-1, with D possibly matching TRBD1 (5 bases). Trimming stripped 0 bases from V and 2 bases from J, with 15 bases between. CDR3 length: 17 residues. Germline CDR1 reads SGHRS; CDR2 reads YFSETQ. This CDR3 is CASSLVPPGNAYNEQFF. The CDR3 DNA follows: TGCGCCAGCAGCTTGGTTCCCCCAGGGAACGCCTACAATGAGCAGTTCTTC.

The chain recombines TRBV18 with TRBJ2-2, with TRBD2 matching over 12 bases. Germline lookup yields CDR1 KGHSH and CDR2 LQKENI. This CDR3 has 17 residues. V shed 3 bases, J shed 3 bases, and the junction held 5 bases outside the gene matches. CDR3 sequence: CASSPRTSGTYTGELFF. CDR3 coding DNA: TGTGCCAGCTCACCCCGGACTAGCGGGACCTACACCGGGGAGCTGTTTTTT.

The chain links TRBV10-3 to TRBJ1-2; D is unclear. The CDR3 has 13 residues. V was cut by 8 bases and J by 3 bases, with 13 bases left in between. Germline CDR1 reads ENHRY; CDR2 reads SYGVKD. The DNA for the CDR3 is TGTGCCATCGCGGCCCGCCTCGACTATGGCTACACCTTC. Translated, it gives CAIAARLDYGYTF.

This sequence joins TRBV9 and TRBJ2-7; a weak D match, TRBD2 (6 bases). Germline CDR1 is SGDLS and CDR2 is YYNGEE. The V end was cut by 2 bases, the J end by 7 bases, with 16 bases between. The CDR3 extends over 14 amino acids. As DNA, the CDR3 is TGTGCCAGCAGCGTCGACGGGAGACCCTTGGAGCAGTACTTC. It translates to CASSVDGRPLEQYF.

This sequence joins TRBV9 and TRBJ2-3; a possible D gene is TRBD2 (6 bases). The CDR3 loop spans 15 amino acids. The germline CDR1 and CDR2 sequences are SGDLS and YYNGEE. V was cut by 0 bases and J by 5 bases, with 13 bases left in between. CDR3 DNA sequence: TGTGCCAGCAGCGTAGCGACTAGTCGCGTAGATACGCAGTATTTT. Translating it yields CASSVATSRVDTQYF.

Points on this clone: The sample holds other DNA sequences that translate to the same CDR3. CDR3 residues: CASSPDTGTEAFF. The CDR3 DNA follows: TGCGCCAGCAGTCCTGACACAGGGACTGAAGCTTTCTTT. V is TRBV5-1 and J is TRBJ1-1, with D perhaps TRBD1 (6 bases). V lost 5 bases and J 5 bases, leaving 13 bases between the germline ends. The germline gives CDR1 SGHRS, CDR2 YFSETQ. The CDR3 is made up of 13 amino acids.

The chain links TRBV5-1 to TRBJ1-1, with unresolved D. This CDR3 region has 13 residues. Germline V lookup: CDR1 SGHRS, CDR2 YFSETQ. V was cut by 3 bases and J by 4 bases, with 10 bases left in between. The CDR3 is CASSSPGGTEAFF. CDR3 in DNA: TGCGCCAGCAGCTCCCCCGGTGGCACTGAAGCTTTCTTT.

This chain connects TRBV14 to TRBJ2-7; 8 positions match TRBD1. This CDR3 is 15 amino acids long. CDR1 and CDR2 (germline): SGHDN, FVKESK. Trimming at V came to 8 bases and at J to 7 bases, leaving 16 bases not matched to a gene. In nucleotides, the CDR3 is TGTGCCAGCTCAGAAACAGAGACAGGGGTGGGGGAGCAGTACTTC. It translates to CASSETETGVGEQYF.

This chain links TRBV28 with TRBJ2-7, with 10 bases that match TRBD1. V lost 7 bases and J lost 5; bases outside the gene matches: 11. Germline V gives CDR1 MDHEN, CDR2 SYDVKM. The length of the CDR3 is 15 residues. This CDR3 is CASIRGQGFIDEQYF. For the CDR3, the DNA is TGTGCCAGCATACGGGGACAGGGGTTTATCGACGAGCAGTACTTC.

The chain couples TRBV28 to TRBJ2-7; 8 nucleotides match TRBD2. The CDR3 spans 18 residues. In germline, CDR1 is MDHEN, CDR2 SYDVKM. Trimming cost V 7 bases and J 0 bases; bases outside gene matches: 17. Written as DNA, the CDR3 is TGTGCCAGCACGGGAGGGGCTAGGTTTTCCCCCCACTCCTACGAGCAGTACTTC. Its translation is CASTGGARFSPHSYEQYF.

V gene TRBV7-6 combines with J gene TRBJ2-1, with 14 bases fitting TRBD2. The CDR3 sequence is 17 residues long. V lost 3 bases, J lost 5 bases, and 6 bases stayed unmatched. Per germline, CDR1 SGHVS and CDR2 FNYEAQ. The chain's CDR3 is CASSFRPTSGRDNEQFF. CDR3 nucleotide sequence: TGTGCCAGCAGCTTTCGACCGACTAGCGGGAGGGACAATGAGCAGTTCTTC.

The chain recombines TRBV7-2 with TRBJ2-1; the D gene is possibly TRBD1 (5 bases). Germline V CDR1 and CDR2: SGHTA, FQGNSA. The CDR3 covers 15 residues. Trimming stripped 4 bases from V and 0 bases from J, with 10 bases between. Written as DNA, the CDR3 is TGTGCCAGCAGCTGGAGACAGCCCTCCTACAATGAGCAGTTCTTC. This encodes CASSWRQPSYNEQFF.

This chain links TRBV5-1 with TRBJ1-3; 7 bases match TRBD1. CDR3 length: 19 amino acids. J was trimmed by 0 bases and V by 0 bases; bases with no gene match: 12. CDR1 and CDR2 (germline): SGHRS, YFSETQ. CDR3 amino acids: CASSLAEGQASYSGNTIYF. CDR3 in DNA: TGCGCCAGCAGCTTGGCCGAAGGACAGGCGTCATACTCTGGAAACACCATATATTTT. Drawing the rest from reference TRBV5-1 and TRBJ1-3, the complete variable domain is KAGVTQTPRYLIKTRGQQVTLSCSPISGHRSVSWYQQTPGQGLQFLFEYFSETQRNKGNFPGRFSGRQFSNSRSEMNVSTLELGDSALYLCASSLAEGQASYSGNTIYFGEGSWLTVV.